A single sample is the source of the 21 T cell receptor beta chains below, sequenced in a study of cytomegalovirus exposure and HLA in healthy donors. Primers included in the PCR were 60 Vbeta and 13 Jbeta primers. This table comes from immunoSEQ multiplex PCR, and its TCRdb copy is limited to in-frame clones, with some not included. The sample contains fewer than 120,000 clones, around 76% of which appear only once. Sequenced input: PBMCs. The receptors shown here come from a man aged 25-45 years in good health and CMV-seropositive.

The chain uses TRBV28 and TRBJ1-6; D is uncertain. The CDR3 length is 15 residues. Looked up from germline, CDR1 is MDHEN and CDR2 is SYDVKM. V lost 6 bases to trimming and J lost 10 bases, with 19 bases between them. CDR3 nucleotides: TGTGCCAGCAGCTATACAACAGAGAATTGGTCACCCCTCCACTTT. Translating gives CASSYTTENWSPLHF.

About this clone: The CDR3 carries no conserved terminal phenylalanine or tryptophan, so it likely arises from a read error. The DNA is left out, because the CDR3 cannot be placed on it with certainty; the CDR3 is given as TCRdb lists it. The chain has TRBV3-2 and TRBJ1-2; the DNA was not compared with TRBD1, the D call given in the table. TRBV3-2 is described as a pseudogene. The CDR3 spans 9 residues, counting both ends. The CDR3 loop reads CASSRSGGG.

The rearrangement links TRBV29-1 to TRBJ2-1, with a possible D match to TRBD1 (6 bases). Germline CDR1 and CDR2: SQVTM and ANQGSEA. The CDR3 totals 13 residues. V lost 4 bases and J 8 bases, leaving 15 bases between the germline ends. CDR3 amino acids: CSVARQVDYEQFF. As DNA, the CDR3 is TGCAGCGTTGCACGACAGGTCGACTATGAGCAGTTCTTC.

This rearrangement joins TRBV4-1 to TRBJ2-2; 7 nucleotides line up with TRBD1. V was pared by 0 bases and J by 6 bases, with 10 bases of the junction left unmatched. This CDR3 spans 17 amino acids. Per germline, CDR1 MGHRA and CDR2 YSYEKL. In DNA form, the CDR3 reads TGCGCCAGCAGCCAAGATCCACAGGGGCTGGACTCCGGGGAGCTGTTTTTT. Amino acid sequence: CASSQDPQGLDSGELFF.

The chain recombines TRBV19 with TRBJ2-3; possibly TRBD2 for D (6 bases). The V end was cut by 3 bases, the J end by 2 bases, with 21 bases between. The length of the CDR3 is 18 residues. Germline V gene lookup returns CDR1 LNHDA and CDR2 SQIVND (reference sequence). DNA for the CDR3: TGTGCCAGTAGTATTAAGGGACTCTCTTTGGGGCCCACAGATACGCAGTATTTT. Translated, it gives CASSIKGLSLGPTDTQYF. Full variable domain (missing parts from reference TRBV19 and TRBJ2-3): DGGITQSPKYLFRKEGQNVTLSCEQNLNHDAMYWYRQDPGQGLRLIYYSQIVNDFQKGDIAEGYSVSREKKESFPLTVTSAQKNPTAFYLCASSIKGLSLGPTDTQYFGPGTRLTVL.

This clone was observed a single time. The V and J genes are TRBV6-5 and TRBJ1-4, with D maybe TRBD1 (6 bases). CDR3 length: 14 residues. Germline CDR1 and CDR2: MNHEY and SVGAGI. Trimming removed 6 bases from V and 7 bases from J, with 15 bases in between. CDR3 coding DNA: TGTGCCAGCAGCAGTACAGGGTGGAGTGAAAAACTGTTTTTT. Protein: CASSSTGWSEKLFF.

Here the CDR3 DNA reads TGTGCCACCCCTCCGGAGCAGTACTTC. Translating it yields CATPPEQYF. The rearrangement joins TRBV6-9 to TRBJ2-7; D call uncertain. This CDR3 region has 9 residues. V was clipped by 10 bases and J by 7 bases, with 8 bases between them. CDR1 is MNHGY, CDR2 SVAAGI, per germline.

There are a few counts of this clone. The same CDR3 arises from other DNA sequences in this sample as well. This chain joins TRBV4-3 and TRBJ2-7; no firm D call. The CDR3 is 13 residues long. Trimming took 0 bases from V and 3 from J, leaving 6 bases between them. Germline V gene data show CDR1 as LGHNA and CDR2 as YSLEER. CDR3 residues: CASSQDGGYEQYF. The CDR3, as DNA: TGCGCCAGCAGCCAAGATGGCGGCTACGAGCAGTACTTC.

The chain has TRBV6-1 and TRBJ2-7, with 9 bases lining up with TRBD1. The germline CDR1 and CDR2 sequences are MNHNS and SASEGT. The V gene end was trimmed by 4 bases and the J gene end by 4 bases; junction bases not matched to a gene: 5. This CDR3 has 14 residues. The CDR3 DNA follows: TGTGCCAGCAGTGGAGGGACAGGGTTATACGAGCAGTACTTC. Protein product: CASSGGTGLYEQYF.

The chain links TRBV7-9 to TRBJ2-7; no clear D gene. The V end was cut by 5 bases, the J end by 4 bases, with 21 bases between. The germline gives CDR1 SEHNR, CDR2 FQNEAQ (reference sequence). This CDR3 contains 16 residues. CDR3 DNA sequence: TGTGCCAGCAGCGCACTGACTGGAAGCGAAAAGTACGAGCAGTACTTC. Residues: CASSALTGSEKYEQYF.

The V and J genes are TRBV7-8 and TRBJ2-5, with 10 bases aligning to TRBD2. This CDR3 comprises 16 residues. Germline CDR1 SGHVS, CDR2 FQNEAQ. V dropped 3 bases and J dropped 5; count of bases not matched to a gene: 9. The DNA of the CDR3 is TGTGCCAGCAGCTTTGTAATAGCGGGGGGTGGGGAGACCCAGTACTTC. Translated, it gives CASSFVIAGGGETQYF. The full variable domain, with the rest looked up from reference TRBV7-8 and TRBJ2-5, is GAGVSQSPRYKVAKRGQDVALRCDPISGHVSLFWYQQALGQGPEFLTYFQNEAQLDKSGLPSDRFFAERPEGSVSTLKIQRTQQEDSAVYLCASSFVIAGGGETQYFGPGTRLLVL.

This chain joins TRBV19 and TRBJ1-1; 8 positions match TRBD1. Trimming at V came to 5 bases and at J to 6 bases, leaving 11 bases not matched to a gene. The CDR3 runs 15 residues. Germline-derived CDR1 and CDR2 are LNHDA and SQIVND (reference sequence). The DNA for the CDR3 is TGTGCCAGTAGTCCCCGGACAGGGAGGGAGGCTGAAGCTTTCTTT. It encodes CASSPRTGREAEAFF. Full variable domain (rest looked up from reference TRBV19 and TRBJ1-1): DGGITQSPKYLFRKEGQNVTLSCEQNLNHDAMYWYRQDPGQGLRLIYYSQIVNDFQKGDIAEGYSVSREKKESFPLTVTSAQKNPTAFYLCASSPRTGREAEAFFGQGTRLTVV.

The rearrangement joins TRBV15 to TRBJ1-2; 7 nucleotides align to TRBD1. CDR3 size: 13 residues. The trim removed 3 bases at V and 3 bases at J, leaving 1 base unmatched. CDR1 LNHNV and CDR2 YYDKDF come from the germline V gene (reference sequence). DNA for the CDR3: TGTGCCACCAGCAGTGGACAGGACTATGGCTACACCTTC. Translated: CATSSGQDYGYTF.

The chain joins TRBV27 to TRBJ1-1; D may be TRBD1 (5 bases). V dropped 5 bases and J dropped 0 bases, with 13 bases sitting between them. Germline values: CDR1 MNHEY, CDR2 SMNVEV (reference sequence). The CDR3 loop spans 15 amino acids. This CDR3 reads CASSDRGAMNTEAFF. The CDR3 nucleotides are TGTGCCAGCAGTGATAGGGGTGCTATGAACACTGAAGCTTTCTTT.

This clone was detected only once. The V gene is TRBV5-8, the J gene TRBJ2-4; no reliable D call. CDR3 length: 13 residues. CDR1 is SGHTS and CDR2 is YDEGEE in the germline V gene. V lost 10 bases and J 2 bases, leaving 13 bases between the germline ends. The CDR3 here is CALNRVTKNIQYF. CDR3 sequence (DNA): TGTGCCCTCAATAGAGTAACCAAAAACATTCAGTACTTC.

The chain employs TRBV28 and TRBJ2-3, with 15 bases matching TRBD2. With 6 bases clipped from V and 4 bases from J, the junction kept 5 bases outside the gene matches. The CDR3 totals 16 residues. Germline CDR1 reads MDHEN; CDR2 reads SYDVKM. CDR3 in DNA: TGTGCCAGCAGCGGGACTAGCGGGGGGAGGGCAGATACGCAGTATTTT. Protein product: CASSGTSGGRADTQYF.

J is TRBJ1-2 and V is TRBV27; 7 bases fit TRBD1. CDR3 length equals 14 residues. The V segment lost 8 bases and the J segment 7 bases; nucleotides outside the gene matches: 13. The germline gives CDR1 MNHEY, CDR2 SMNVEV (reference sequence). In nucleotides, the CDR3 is TGTGCCAGCGCCGATGACAGGGACGGACGTGGCTACACCTTC. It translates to CASADDRDGRGYTF.

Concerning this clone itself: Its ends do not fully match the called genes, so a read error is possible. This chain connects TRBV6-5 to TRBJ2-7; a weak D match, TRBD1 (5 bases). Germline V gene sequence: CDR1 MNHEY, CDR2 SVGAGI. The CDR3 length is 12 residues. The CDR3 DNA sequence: TGTGCCAGCAGCTACTCCCAGGGCGTAGAGTACTTC. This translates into CASSYSQGVEYF.

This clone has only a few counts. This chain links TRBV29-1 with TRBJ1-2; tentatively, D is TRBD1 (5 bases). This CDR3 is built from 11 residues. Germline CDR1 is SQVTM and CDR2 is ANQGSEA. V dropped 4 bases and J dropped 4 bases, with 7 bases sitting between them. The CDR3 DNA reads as TGCAGCGTTGGGGGGGGCTATGGCTACACCTTC. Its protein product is CSVGGGYGYTF.

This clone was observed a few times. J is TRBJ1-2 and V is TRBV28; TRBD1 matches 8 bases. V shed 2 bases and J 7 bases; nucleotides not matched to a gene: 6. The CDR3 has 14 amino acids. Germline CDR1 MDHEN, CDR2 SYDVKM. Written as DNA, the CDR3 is TGTGCCAGCAGTTTAGTTGACAGGGGTTTTGGCTACACCTTC. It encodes CASSLVDRGFGYTF.

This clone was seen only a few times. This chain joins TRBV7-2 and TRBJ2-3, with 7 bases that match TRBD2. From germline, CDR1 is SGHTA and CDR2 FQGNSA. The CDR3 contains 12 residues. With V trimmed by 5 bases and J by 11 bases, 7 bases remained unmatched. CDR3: CASSPRLAEQYF. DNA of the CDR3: TGTGCCAGCAGCCCCCGACTAGCAGAGCAGTATTTT.